One TCR beta chain is described in this entry. This sample is drawn from a study of Ad26.COV2.S vaccination and SARS-CoV-2 variants. Profiled with immunoSEQ multiplex PCR; TCRdb holds only in-frame clones, not every one. Of around 300,000 clones in the sample, around 88% were seen once. This sample's treatment: some 20 received Ad26.COV2.S at low or high dose, single or two shots; roughly five received placebo; per-sample allocation not given. At day 63 after the first vaccine or placebo injection, samples were drawn. It was Wuhan-strain SARS-CoV-2 spike that the Ad26 vaccine vector expressed. The CDR3 has 17 residues. V was pared by 5 bases and J by 2 bases, with 21 bases between. Germline V lookup: CDR1 MDHEN, CDR2 SYDVKM.

The specimen was peripheral blood, collected in a trial of Ad26.COV2.S vaccine versus placebo. The receptor's source is a person aged 18-60 years who received the Ad26.COV2.S COVID-19 vaccine or a placebo. The J gene is TRBJ1-2, the V gene TRBV28; D is ambiguous. CDR3 nucleotide sequence: TGTGCCAGCAGTCACGAGCGACGGGGATTCGGCAACTATGGCTACACCTTC. It codes for CASSHERRGFGNYGYTF.